This entry lists 29 T cell receptor beta chains sequenced from one sample in a study of T cells in tuberculosis. The sample's time point: new active TB diagnosis, blood taken before or within 7 days of starting treatment. Using immunoSEQ multiplex PCR, the repertoire was profiled, and TCRdb retains in-frame clones only, with some absent. The table records 30,000 to 40,000 clones, over 85% of them present only once. The sample was PBMCs, taken at tuberculosis diagnosis. These receptors were collected from an adult with tuberculosis.

The chain uses TRBV27 and TRBJ2-1; 10 bases agree with TRBD2. Trimming at V came to 2 bases and at J to 9 bases, leaving 4 bases not matched to a gene. The CDR3 is 14 amino acids. Looked up from germline, CDR1 is MNHEY and CDR2 is SMNVEV (reference sequence). CDR3 sequence reads: CASSLLPSGGEQFF. CDR3 coding DNA: TGTGCCAGCAGTTTACTTCCTAGCGGGGGTGAGCAGTTCTTC.

The rearrangement uses TRBV10-2 and TRBJ2-2; D is ambiguous. The CDR3 consists of 14 residues. Germline V gene lookup returns CDR1 WSHSY and CDR2 SAAADI. Trimming pared 0 bases from V and 6 bases from J, leaving 8 bases between. Here the CDR3 reads CASSESALAGELFF. The CDR3 DNA reads as TGCGCCAGCAGTGAGTCGGCCCTGGCCGGGGAGCTGTTTTTT.

This chain links TRBV10-3 with TRBJ1-1; TRBD1 matches at 8 bases. There are 15 residues in the CDR3. V shed 6 bases, J shed 6 bases, and the junction held 12 bases outside the gene matches. Germline CDR1 is ENHRY and CDR2 is SYGVKD. The CDR3 sequence is CAISHNTGGAAEAFF. The CDR3 DNA is TGTGCCATCAGCCACAACACAGGGGGGGCCGCTGAAGCTTTCTTT.

The J gene is TRBJ2-7, the V gene TRBV7-8; 8 bases agree with TRBD2. CDR1 is SGHVS and CDR2 is FQNEAQ in the germline V gene. J lost 1 base, V lost 1 base, and 9 bases had no gene match. The CDR3 covers 17 residues. The CDR3 region has the DNA TGTGCCAGCAGCTTAGAGGGCGGCGGGGGGAAGTCCTACGAGCAGTACTTC. Protein product: CASSLEGGGGKSYEQYF.

V usage is TRBV19 and J usage is TRBJ1-1, with unresolved D. There are 13 residues in the CDR3. Germline V gives CDR1 LNHDA, CDR2 SQIVND (reference sequence). V was trimmed by 3 bases and J by 1 base, leaving 6 bases between them. The CDR3: CASSMGRNTEAFF. The CDR3 coding sequence is TGTGCCAGTAGTATGGGCAGGAACACTGAAGCTTTCTTT.

This clone was counted a single time. This chain uses TRBV2 with TRBJ1-1; 8 nucleotides align to TRBD1. The CDR3 covers 16 residues. J lost 1 base, V lost 2 bases, and 6 bases had no gene match. The V gene's germline CDR1 is SNHLY and CDR2 FYNNEI. The CDR3 DNA reads TGTGCCAGCAGTGAAATGGCAGGGGGCGCGAACACTGAAGCTTTCTTT. Translated, it gives CASSEMAGGANTEAFF.

The chain couples TRBV2 to TRBJ2-3, with TRBD2 matching 10 bases. V lost 4 bases, J lost 0 bases, and 4 bases stayed unmatched. Germline V gives CDR1 SNHLY, CDR2 FYNNEI. The CDR3 totals 16 residues. The CDR3 nucleotides are TGTGCCAGCAGTGTGGGACTAGCGACTAGCACAGATACGCAGTATTTT. This sequence encodes CASSVGLATSTDTQYF.

The chain employs TRBV13 and TRBJ1-1; maybe TRBD1 (6 bases). This CDR3 comprises 14 residues. CDR1 and CDR2 (germline): PRHDT, FYEKMQ (reference sequence). Trimming removed 2 bases from V and 1 base from J, with 8 bases in between. The CDR3 DNA sequence: TGTGCCAGCAGCTTAAGGACAGAGAACACTGAAGCTTTCTTT. The encoded protein is CASSLRTENTEAFF.

This rearrangement joins TRBV5-1 to TRBJ2-5; TRBD1 matches 9 bases. Germline V gene data show CDR1 as SGHRS and CDR2 as YFSETQ. The CDR3 totals 15 residues. Trimming took 5 bases from V and 1 from J; bases not matched to a gene: 6. CDR3 protein: CASSKETGGQETQYF. The CDR3 DNA reads as TGCGCCAGCAGTAAAGAGACAGGGGGCCAAGAGACCCAGTACTTC.

The rearrangement links TRBV7-2 to TRBJ2-7; D is possibly TRBD2 (6 bases). The germline gives CDR1 SGHTA, CDR2 FQGNSA. Trimming took off 4 bases at V and 0 bases at J, with 13 bases between the two ends. This CDR3 comprises 15 residues. CDR3 coding DNA: TGTGCCAGCAGCTCCTACCGGGACTCCTCCTACGAGCAGTACTTC. Translation: CASSSYRDSSYEQYF.

The chain is built from TRBV27 and TRBJ1-2, with 7 nucleotides matching TRBD1. Per germline, CDR1 MNHEY and CDR2 SMNVEV (reference sequence). The CDR3 spans 16 residues. J gave up 3 bases and V 3 bases, and 10 bases lay outside the gene matches. CDR3 DNA: TGTGCCAGCAGTTTTCGAATAACGGGACAGCACTATGGCTACACCTTC. Encoded protein: CASSFRITGQHYGYTF.

V usage is TRBV5-1 and J usage is TRBJ2-2, with D possibly being TRBD2 (5 bases). The V and J ends lost 5 bases and 2 bases respectively, with 13 bases between them. The germline CDR1 and CDR2 sequences are SGHRS and YFSETQ. There are 15 residues in the CDR3. CDR3 protein: CASSMMTGNTGELFF. The CDR3 DNA reads TGCGCCAGCAGTATGATGACGGGAAACACCGGGGAGCTGTTTTTT. Using reference TRBV5-1 and TRBJ2-2 for the parts outside the CDR3, the full variable domain is KAGVTQTPRYLIKTRGQQVTLSCSPISGHRSVSWYQQTPGQGLQFLFEYFSETQRNKGNFPGRFSGRQFSNSRSEMNVSTLELGDSALYLCASSMMTGNTGELFFGEGSRLTVL.

V is TRBV5-1 and J is TRBJ1-4; a weak D match, TRBD1 (6 bases). The length of the CDR3 is 15 residues. Germline CDR1 reads SGHRS; CDR2 reads YFSETQ. V lost 4 bases and J 4 bases, leaving 14 bases between the germline ends. CDR3 amino acids: CASSRTTGLNEKLFF. The CDR3 coding sequence is TGCGCCAGCAGCCGTACGACAGGCCTTAATGAAAAACTGTTTTTT.

The chain is built from TRBV4-1 and TRBJ2-5; D might be TRBD2 (5 bases). Germline V gives CDR1 MGHRA, CDR2 YSYEKL. CDR3 size: 14 residues. The germline V and J ends were trimmed by 3 bases and 5 bases, with 13 bases remaining between them. CDR3 bases: TGCGCCAGCAGCCAGACCGAGCGAGGGGAGACCCAGTACTTC. Protein sequence: CASSQTERGETQYF.

This chain links TRBV6-5 with TRBJ1-5, with 9 bases aligning to TRBD1. CDR1 and CDR2 from the germline V gene are MNHEY and SVGAGI. This CDR3 has 16 amino acids. V lost 4 bases to trimming and J lost 8 bases; unmatched junction nucleotides: 12. CDR3 DNA sequence: TGTGCCAGCAGTTTCCGGGACAGGGAAGGTAAGGAGCCCCAGCATTTT. Translated, it gives CASSFRDREGKEPQHF.

V gene TRBV5-1 combines with J gene TRBJ2-3, with 13 positions matching TRBD2. V shed 4 bases, J shed 0 bases, and the junction held 2 bases outside the gene matches. Looked up from germline, CDR1 is SGHRS and CDR2 is YFSETQ. The CDR3 covers 16 residues. CDR3 protein: CASSPGLAGSTDTQYF. The CDR3 DNA is TGCGCCAGCAGCCCGGGACTAGCGGGGAGCACAGATACGCAGTATTTT.

The chain links TRBV18 to TRBJ1-1; D perhaps matches TRBD1 (5 bases). Germline loops: CDR1 KGHSH, CDR2 LQKENI. Trimming pared 2 bases from V and 1 base from J, leaving 5 bases between. The CDR3 runs to 13 residues. The CDR3 sequence: CASSPGQNTEAFF. CDR3 sequence (DNA): TGTGCCAGCTCACCAGGACAGAACACTGAAGCTTTCTTT.

V is TRBV7-9 and J is TRBJ2-2; D gene ambiguous. The CDR3 runs to 16 residues. Germline CDR1 and CDR2: SEHNR and FQNEAQ (reference sequence). V gave up 5 bases and J gave up 2 bases, with 15 bases separating them. CDR3 sequence: CASSHDIELNTGELFF. CDR3 DNA: TGTGCCAGCAGCCACGACATCGAGCTTAACACCGGGGAGCTGTTTTTT.

This chain joins TRBV6-5 and TRBJ2-1; 7 nucleotides match TRBD2. Germline V gene data show CDR1 as MNHEY and CDR2 as SVGAGI. The CDR3 consists of 13 residues. The V and J ends lost 5 bases and 4 bases, in that order; junction bases with no gene match: 2. The CDR3: CASSGRGYNEQFF. The CDR3 region has the DNA TGTGCCAGCAGTGGGAGGGGATACAATGAGCAGTTCTTC.

This clone was seen a single time. V gene TRBV6-1 combines with J gene TRBJ2-5; TRBD2 matches at 13 bases. This CDR3 is built from 19 residues. CDR1 and CDR2 (germline): MNHNS, SASEGT. With V trimmed by 1 base and J by 1 base, 9 bases remained unmatched. For the CDR3, the DNA is TGTGCCAGCAGTGAAGAGGGGGTTGGACTAGCGGGAGCCCAAGAGACCCAGTACTTC. Protein product: CASSEEGVGLAGAQETQYF.

The chain recombines TRBV6-5 with TRBJ1-1; perhaps TRBD1 as D (5 bases). Trimming left V 0 bases short and J 7 bases short, with 12 bases between. The CDR3 is 14 residues long. Per germline, CDR1 MNHEY and CDR2 SVGAGI. CDR3 loop: CASSYSFRADEAFF. The CDR3 coding sequence is TGTGCCAGCAGTTACTCGTTCAGGGCAGATGAAGCTTTCTTT.

The rearrangement joins TRBV5-1 to TRBJ2-7; TRBD2 might be the D (5 bases). Looked up from germline, CDR1 is SGHRS and CDR2 is YFSETQ. The V end lost 2 bases, the J end lost 0 bases, and 15 bases lay between the germline ends. This CDR3 spans 16 amino acids. This CDR3 is CASSFELRGASYEQYF. DNA of the CDR3: TGCGCCAGCAGCTTCGAACTTCGGGGTGCCTCCTACGAGCAGTACTTC.

The chain is built from TRBV7-9 and TRBJ2-7; 7 bases match TRBD1. The CDR3 spans 16 residues. V gave up 5 bases and J gave up 4 bases; unmatched junction bases: 14. Germline CDR1 is SEHNR and CDR2 is FQNEAQ (reference sequence). The CDR3 is CASSPTTGRPDYEQYF. The CDR3 DNA reads as TGTGCCAGCAGCCCAACGACAGGGAGACCTGATTACGAGCAGTACTTC. The whole variable domain, remainder taken from reference TRBV7-9 and TRBJ2-7, is DTGVSQNPRHKITKRGQNVTFRCDPISEHNRLYWYRQTLGQGPEFLTYFQNEAQLEKSRLLSDRFSAERPKGSFSTLEIQRTEQGDSAMYLCASSPTTGRPDYEQYFGPGTRLTVT.

V and J are TRBV11-2 and TRBJ2-7; 11 nucleotides agree with TRBD2. The CDR3 has 16 amino acids. The germline V gene encodes CDR1 SGHAT and CDR2 FQNNGV. The ends lost 6 bases at V and 5 bases at J; junction bases unmatched: 12. The CDR3 DNA sequence: TGTGCCAGCAGACCTAGGCTACTAGCGGGAGCTCACGAGCAGTACTTC. As protein: CASRPRLLAGAHEQYF.

The chain has TRBV30 and TRBJ1-2; TRBD1 is a possible D gene (6 bases). Trimming shortened V by 5 bases and J by 5 bases, and 18 bases separated the two germline ends. CDR3 size: 14 residues. The germline V gene has CDR1 GTSNPN and CDR2 SVGIG (reference sequence). CDR3: CAWVPQGAKYGYTF. CDR3 in DNA: TGTGCCTGGGTCCCACAGGGTGCGAAGTATGGCTACACCTTC.

This sequence joins TRBV30 and TRBJ1-2; TRBD1 agrees at 8 bases. The germline CDR1 and CDR2 sequences are GTSNPN and SVGIG (reference sequence). V dropped 2 bases and J dropped 5; count of bases not matched to a gene: 10. The CDR3 runs to 15 residues. Written as DNA, the CDR3 is TGTGCCTGGAGTAAGGTCGGGACAGGTTTATATGGCTACACCTTC. Translated, it gives CAWSKVGTGLYGYTF.

The chain couples TRBV5-1 to TRBJ2-1, with a tentative D call TRBD2 (7 bases). The CDR3 is 14 residues long. Trimming took off 7 bases at V and 5 bases at J, with 16 bases between the two ends. CDR1 and CDR2 from the germline V gene are SGHRS and YFSETQ. CDR3 in amino acids: CASSVGGANNEQFF. The CDR3 region has the DNA TGCGCCAGCTCCGTGGGGGGGGCAAACAATGAGCAGTTCTTC.

V gene TRBV30 combines with J gene TRBJ2-6; 7 positions match TRBD1. Trimming removed 7 bases from V and 1 base from J; junction bases left unmatched: 22. Looked up from germline, CDR1 is GTSNPN and CDR2 is SVGIG (reference sequence). The CDR3 loop spans 20 amino acids. This CDR3 reads CASRKKDRSILLSGANVLTF. The CDR3 region has the DNA TGTGCCTCCAGAAAAAAGGACAGGTCAATTTTGTTATCTGGGGCCAACGTCCTGACTTTC.

The J gene is TRBJ1-2, the V gene TRBV5-1; 9 bases line up with TRBD1. CDR1 is SGHRS and CDR2 is YFSETQ in the germline V gene. The length of the CDR3 is 15 residues. J was trimmed by 2 bases and V by 3 bases; bases with no gene match: 5. The CDR3 nucleotides are TGCGCCAGCAGCTCGGGACAGGGTCTCAACTATGGCTACACCTTC. It is translated as CASSSGQGLNYGYTF. The whole variable domain, filled in from reference TRBV5-1 and TRBJ1-2, reads KAGVTQTPRYLIKTRGQQVTLSCSPISGHRSVSWYQQTPGQGLQFLFEYFSETQRNKGNFPGRFSGRQFSNSRSEMNVSTLELGDSALYLCASSSGQGLNYGYTFGSGTRLTVV.